Listed here are 10 T cell receptor beta chains from one sample, sequenced in a study of cytomegalovirus exposure and HLA in healthy donors. It was with 60 Vbeta and 13 Jbeta primers that the PCR ran. Generated by immunoSEQ multiplex PCR, the TCRdb table keeps only in-frame clones and is missing some. Among some 160,000 clones listed, approximately 81% were seen once. Sequencing was performed on PBMCs. These receptor sequences come from a man between 18 and 35 years old in good health and CMV-seronegative.

This clone was observed a few times. The gene calls are TRBV7-6 and TRBJ2-3; maybe TRBD2 (6 bases). V was trimmed by 10 bases and J by 6 bases, leaving 17 bases between them. The CDR3 spans 13 residues. CDR1 and CDR2 from the germline V gene are SGHVS and FNYEAQ. CDR3 amino acids: CATANRETDTQYF. Here the CDR3 DNA reads TGTGCCACCGCGAACCGGGAGACGGATACGCAGTATTTT.

The V call is TRBV5-8, the J call TRBJ1-5; D perhaps matches TRBD1 (6 bases). From germline, CDR1 is SGHTS and CDR2 YDEGEE. CDR3 size: 15 residues. V was pared by 4 bases and J by 1 base, with 12 bases between. This CDR3 reads CASSPTGWSNQPQHF. For the CDR3, the DNA is TGTGCCAGCAGCCCTACAGGGTGGAGCAATCAGCCCCAGCATTTT.

Only one count was recorded for this clone. This chain links TRBV6-1 with TRBJ2-2; D not certain. Trimming left V 4 bases short and J 1 base short, with 13 bases between. This CDR3 contains 16 residues. CDR1 MNHNS and CDR2 SASEGT come from the germline V gene. CDR3 in amino acids: CASSAPVGLNTGELFF. The CDR3 DNA reads TGTGCCAGCAGTGCCCCTGTGGGCCTGAACACCGGGGAGCTGTTTTTT.

Regarding this clone: The junction does not match germline at one end; this may be a read error. J is TRBJ2-5 and V is TRBV19; perhaps TRBD1 as D (6 bases). This CDR3 spans 11 amino acids. Germline assignment: CDR1 LNHDA and CDR2 SQIVND (reference sequence). CDR3 in DNA: TGTGCCAGTAGTACTCGGGACACCACAGACTTC. As protein: CASSTRDTTDF.

The CDR3 DNA follows: TGCGCCAGCAACTACAGGGGCAGCACAGATACGCAGTATTTT. This translates into CASNYRGSTDTQYF. The chain carries TRBV5-1 and TRBJ2-3; 7 bases match TRBD1. This CDR3 is built from 14 residues. V lost 6 bases and J lost 0; bases outside the gene matches: 4. Germline V gene data show CDR1 as SGHRS and CDR2 as YFSETQ.

This clone showed up just once. The chain has TRBV5-1 and TRBJ2-7; TRBD2 matches at 15 bases. Losses at the gene ends were 6 bases for V and 6 bases for J; bases not matched to a gene: 7. The germline gives CDR1 SGHRS, CDR2 YFSETQ. The CDR3 consists of 15 residues. CDR3 amino acids: CASTSGGLAGGEQYF. CDR3 DNA sequence: TGCGCCAGCACCTCTGGGGGACTAGCGGGGGGCGAGCAGTACTTC.

This chain uses TRBV7-3 with TRBJ2-2; D remains unclear. This CDR3 is 14 amino acids long. Trimming removed 4 bases from V and 5 bases from J, with 11 bases in between. Germline assignment: CDR1 SGHTA and CDR2 FQGTGA. CDR3 sequence: CASSSDAATGELFF. DNA of the CDR3: TGTGCCAGCAGCTCCGATGCGGCTACCGGGGAGCTGTTTTTT.

The chain carries TRBV6-1 and TRBJ1-2, with 10 bases lining up with TRBD1. The CDR3 loop spans 15 amino acids. The V segment lost 6 bases and the J segment 2 bases; nucleotides outside the gene matches: 6. Germline lookup yields CDR1 MNHNS and CDR2 SASEGT. The CDR3 nucleotides are TGTGCCAGCAGGCGGGGACAGGGGACGAACTATGGCTACACCTTC. Amino acid sequence: CASRRGQGTNYGYTF.

The J gene is TRBJ1-5, the V gene TRBV7-9; D uncertain. Germline V gene data show CDR1 as SEHNR and CDR2 as FQNEAQ (reference sequence). This CDR3 is 15 amino acids long. With 5 bases removed from V and 1 base from J, the gap between germline ends came to 12 bases. The CDR3 sequence is CASSRGPASNQPQHF. The CDR3 DNA is TGTGCCAGCAGCCGGGGTCCCGCAAGCAATCAGCCCCAGCATTTT. Full variable domain (rest looked up from reference TRBV7-9 and TRBJ1-5): DTGVSQNPRHKITKRGQNVTFRCDPISEHNRLYWYRQTLGQGPEFLTYFQNEAQLEKSRLLSDRFSAERPKGSFSTLEIQRTEQGDSAMYLCASSRGPASNQPQHFGDGTRLSIL.

The genes are TRBV7-2 and TRBJ1-5; D perhaps matches TRBD1 (5 bases). The CDR3 is made up of 14 amino acids. Germline CDR1 is SGHTA and CDR2 is FQGNSA. V dropped 3 bases and J dropped 5 bases, with 11 bases sitting between them. The CDR3: CASSLRGGHQPQHF. As DNA, the CDR3 is TGTGCCAGCAGCTTGAGGGGAGGGCATCAGCCCCAGCATTTT. The variable domain in full, with the rest retrieved from reference TRBV7-2 and TRBJ1-5, is GAGVSQSPSNKVTEKGKDVELRCDPISGHTALYWYRQSLGQGLEFLIYFQGNSAPDKSGLPSDRFSAERTGGSVSTLTIQRTQQEDSAVYLCASSLRGGHQPQHFGDGTRLSIL.